This entry describes one T cell receptor (beta chain). This specimen comes from a study of control samples from healthy donors and cancer patients. Germline CDR1 is SGHRS and CDR2 is YFSETQ. V dropped 0 bases and J dropped 8 bases, with 11 bases sitting between them. The CDR3 contains 14 residues. The data were produced by immunoSEQ multiplex PCR, yet TCRdb's version contains in-frame clones alone and is incomplete. Of 130,000 or so clones listed, roughly nine tenths are singletons. V and J are TRBV5-1 and TRBJ1-4; a weak D match, TRBD1 (5 bases). The receptor was isolated from a man aged 18 to 29 in good health. Sequenced: blood. The CDR3 nucleotides are TGCGCCAGCAGCTTGGACAGGCCTGGGGAAAAACTGTTTTTT. Its translation: CASSLDRPGEKLFF.